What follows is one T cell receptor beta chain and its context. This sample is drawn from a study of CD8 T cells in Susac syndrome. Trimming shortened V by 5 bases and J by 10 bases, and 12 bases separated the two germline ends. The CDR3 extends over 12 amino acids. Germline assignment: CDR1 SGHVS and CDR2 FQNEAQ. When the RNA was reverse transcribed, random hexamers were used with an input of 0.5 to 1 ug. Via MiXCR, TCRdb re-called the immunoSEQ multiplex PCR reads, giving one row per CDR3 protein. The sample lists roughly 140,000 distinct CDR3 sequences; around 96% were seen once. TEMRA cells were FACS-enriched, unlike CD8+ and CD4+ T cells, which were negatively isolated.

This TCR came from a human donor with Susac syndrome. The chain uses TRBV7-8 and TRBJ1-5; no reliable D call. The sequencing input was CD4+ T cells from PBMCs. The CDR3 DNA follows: TGTGCCAGCAGCCCAGTACGGGAACCCCAGCATTTT. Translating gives CASSPVREPQHF.